Listed below are T cell receptor beta chains from one sample, sequenced in a study of cytomegalovirus exposure and HLA in healthy donors. The protocol was immunoSEQ multiplex PCR, while the TCRdb copy is restricted to in-frame clones and leaves out a portion. The data show over 75,000 clones, roughly 60% seen once. The sequenced material came from PBMCs. The receptors here all came from a human donor in good health. Both conserved end residues are part of each CDR3. The D gene is left open where the match is weak. Size is stated for part of the rows, as once, few or many counts, or as a class when the clone is expanded.

size	V	D	J	length	CDR3	DNA
.	TRBV7-2	.	TRBJ1-3	12	CASSFQENTIYF	TGTGCCAGCAGCTTTCAGGAAAACACCATATATTTT
.	TRBV7-2	.	TRBJ2-1	15	CASSLERRWGAEQFF	TGTGCCAGCAGCTTAGAGAGAAGGTGGGGCGCGGAGCAGTTCTTC
.	TRBV5-4	.	TRBJ2-7	13	CASSLVGVGEQYF	TGTGCCAGCAGCTTGGTAGGGGTAGGCGAGCAGTACTTC
.	TRBV10-2	.	TRBJ1-5	19	CASSEGIFGGQGGNQPQHF	TGCGCCAGCAGTGAGGGTATATTCGGGGGGCAGGGTGGTAATCAGCCCCAGCATTTT
few	TRBV7-2	TRBD2	TRBJ2-3	17	CASSGLAGGTSTDTQYF	TGTGCCAGCAGTGGACTAGCGGGGGGGACTAGCACAGATACGCAGTATTTT
few	TRBV6-5	.	TRBJ1-5	15	CASSAVAGSNQPQHF	TGTGCCAGCAGTGCGGTGGCGGGCAGCAATCAGCCCCAGCATTTT
.	TRBV19	TRBD2	TRBJ2-2	21	CASSIVTYRLAGDLNTGELFF	TGTGCCAGTAGTATAGTTACCTATCGGCTAGCGGGTGACCTTAACACCGGGGAGCTGTTTTTT
.	TRBV7-2	TRBD1	TRBJ1-5	15	CASSLAGTGRLSQHF	TGTGCCAGCAGCTTAGCCGGGACAGGCAGGTTGTCCCAGCATTTT
.	TRBV7-8	TRBD2	TRBJ2-3	19	CASSLAFPGLAGHTDTQYF	TGTGCCAGCAGCTTAGCCTTCCCGGGACTAGCGGGGCACACAGATACGCAGTATTTT
.	TRBV10-3	TRBD2	TRBJ2-3	18	CAISVFLAGGSSTDTQYF	TGTGCCATCAGTGTGTTTCTAGCGGGGGGATCTAGCACAGATACGCAGTATTTT
.	TRBV15	.	TRBJ1-3	14	CATSRDEERNTIYF	TGTGCCACCAGCAGAGATGAGGAGCGGAACACCATATATTTT
.	TRBV4-1	TRBD1	TRBJ2-7	16	CASSREPGQGIGEQYF	TGCGCCAGCAGCCGGGAACCGGGACAGGGAATTGGCGAGCAGTACTTC
.	TRBV13	.	TRBJ2-7	15	CASSDGQREPYEQYF	TGTGCCAGCAGCGACGGACAGCGAGAGCCATACGAGCAGTACTTC
.	TRBV10-3	.	TRBJ1-1	12	CAISEEGGEAFF	TGTGCCATCAGTGAGGAGGGAGGTGAAGCTTTCTTT
few	TRBV7-9	TRBD1	TRBJ2-2	14	CASSPGQYPPKLFF	TGTGCCAGCAGCCCGGGACAGTATCCACCCAAGCTGTTTTTT
.	TRBV9	.	TRBJ1-5	15	CASSVGQGRDQPQHF	TGCGCCAGCAGCGTAGGGCAGGGGCGGGATCAGCCCCAGCATTTT
once	TRBV7-2	TRBD2	TRBJ2-1	19	CASSKQGTSGGAGYNEQFF	TGTGCCAGCAGCAAACAGGGGACTAGCGGGGGGGCCGGCTACAATGAGCAGTTCTTC
.	TRBV27	TRBD1	TRBJ2-1	15	CASGPTGTVLNEQFF	TGTGCCAGCGGCCCGACCGGGACAGTACTCAATGAGCAGTTCTTC
.	TRBV25-1	TRBD1	TRBJ2-7	15	CASSPSGTGLYEQYF	TGTGCCAGCAGCCCCTCCGGGACAGGTCTCTACGAGCAGTACTTC
.	TRBV5-4	.	TRBJ2-5	15	CASSLLQGGQETQYF	TGTGCCAGCAGCTTGCTCCAGGGCGGCCAAGAGACCCAGTACTTC
.	TRBV7-8	TRBD2	TRBJ2-1	16	CASSRGAGGLYNEQFF	TGTGCCAGCAGCCGAGGAGCGGGGGGTCTTTACAATGAGCAGTTCTTC
.	TRBV7-9	.	TRBJ2-3	17	CASSLDAAAFRTDTQYF	TGTGCCAGCAGCTTAGACGCGGCGGCCTTCCGCACAGATACGCAGTATTTT
.	TRBV7-6	.	TRBJ2-7	14	CASSLVADSYEQYF	TGTGCCAGCAGCTTAGTCGCAGATTCCTACGAGCAGTACTTC
.	TRBV5-1	.	TRBJ2-5	15	CASSLITGNQETQYF	TGCGCCAGCAGCTTGATTACAGGGAACCAAGAGACCCAGTACTTC
.	TRBV7-3	TRBD1	TRBJ2-5	17	CASSPRPRQGRIETQYF	TGTGCCAGCAGCCCCCGCCCACGACAGGGTAGGATAGAGACCCAGTACTTC
few	TRBV10-3	.	TRBJ2-3	16	CAISESRGYSTDTQYF	TGTGCCATCAGTGAGTCGCGGGGATATAGCACAGATACGCAGTATTTT